The 14 T cell receptor beta chains presented below share a single source sample, sequenced in a study of human versus mouse CDR3 diversity and MHC coevolution. Profiling relied on immunoSEQ multiplex PCR, and the TCRdb table lists in-frame clones only, not all of them. Here the sample spans tens of thousands of clones, roughly 94% being singletons. Sequencing was done on a sample of naive CD4+ T cells from blood. This sample's subset: CD45RO-negative CD62L-positive naive CD4 T cells. Source of these receptors: a person aged 55-75 years in good health.

The rearrangement joins TRBV2 to TRBJ2-7; TRBD2 agrees at 12 bases. Looked up from germline, CDR1 is SNHLY and CDR2 is FYNNEI. The junction had 9 bases not matched to a gene; V was cut back by 6 bases and J by 6 bases. The CDR3 contains 15 residues. CDR3 residues: CASSGRLAGEGEQYF. CDR3 bases: TGTGCCAGCAGCGGCCGACTAGCGGGAGAGGGCGAGCAGTACTTC.

The chain carries TRBV7-3 and TRBJ2-1; TRBD1 might be the D (6 bases). Trimming stripped 1 base from V and 8 bases from J, with 18 bases between. Germline V gene sequence: CDR1 SGHTA, CDR2 FQGTGA. The CDR3 is 16 residues long. CDR3 in amino acids: CASSLRAGVKGDEQFF. Written as DNA, the CDR3 is TGTGCCAGCAGCTTAAGGGCAGGGGTCAAAGGGGATGAGCAGTTCTTC.

Only one count was recorded for this clone. The chain links TRBV5-1 to TRBJ1-4; D is unresolved. Germline loops: CDR1 SGHRS, CDR2 YFSETQ. CDR3 length: 15 amino acids. With 6 bases removed from V and 7 bases from J, the gap between germline ends came to 19 bases. This chain's CDR3 is CASMPPAGWGEKLFF. The DNA of the CDR3 is TGCGCCAGCATGCCCCCCGCGGGTTGGGGTGAAAAACTGTTTTTT.

The V call is TRBV30, the J call TRBJ1-3; 7 bases map to TRBD1. V dropped 5 bases and J dropped 1; count of bases not matched to a gene: 14. There are 17 residues in the CDR3. The germline gives CDR1 GTSNPN, CDR2 SVGIG (reference sequence). The CDR3 DNA reads as TGTGCCTGGTCCCGGACTCGACAGGGTTTGTCTGGAAACACCATATATTTT. Its protein is CAWSRTRQGLSGNTIYF.

The chain uses TRBV5-4 and TRBJ1-2; 7 bases are a match to TRBD1. After removal of 3 bases from V and 3 bases from J, the junction contained 11 bases not matched to a gene. CDR3 length: 16 amino acids. Germline V gene sequence: CDR1 SGHNT, CDR2 YYREEE (reference sequence). The CDR3 protein is CASSWIRRQGDYGYTF. The CDR3 DNA reads TGTGCCAGCAGCTGGATCCGCCGACAGGGTGACTATGGCTACACCTTC.

The chain links TRBV9 to TRBJ2-7, with 7 nucleotides matching TRBD2. V shed 0 bases, J shed 9 bases, and the junction held 6 bases outside the gene matches. The germline V gene has CDR1 SGDLS and CDR2 YYNGEE. The CDR3 contains 13 residues. The CDR3 DNA reads as TGTGCCAGCAGCGTAGGCGGGAGCTTGGTGCAGTACTTC. This translates into CASSVGGSLVQYF.

The chain uses TRBV5-1 and TRBJ1-2, with 10 bases fitting TRBD1. The germline CDR1 and CDR2 sequences are SGHRS and YFSETQ. This CDR3 is built from 16 residues. The junction had 11 bases not matched to a gene; V was cut back by 5 bases and J by 4 bases. CDR3 sequence (DNA): TGCGCCAGCAGTGTGACAGGGGGCTCCCGGCCCTATGGCTACACCTTC. Its protein product is CASSVTGGSRPYGYTF.

The J gene is TRBJ2-3, the V gene TRBV5-1; tentatively, D is TRBD2 (5 bases). With 4 bases removed from V and 2 bases from J, the gap between germline ends came to 11 bases. CDR1 SGHRS and CDR2 YFSETQ come from the germline V gene. The CDR3 covers 14 residues. The CDR3 coding sequence is TGCGCCAGCAGCAAGAGCGGAACCACAGATACGCAGTATTTT. It is translated as CASSKSGTTDTQYF.

The chain carries TRBV10-3 and TRBJ2-5; D not resolved. Trimming pared 10 bases from V and 1 base from J, leaving 16 bases between. The CDR3 length is 14 residues. Germline values: CDR1 ENHRY, CDR2 SYGVKD. The CDR3 DNA reads as TGTGCCACCATGGTAAATCGCGGCCAAGAGACCCAGTACTTC. Translation: CATMVNRGQETQYF.

The CDR3 coding sequence is TGTGCCAGCAGCGATAGCCTAGCCAAAAACATTCAGTACTTC. Translation: CASSDSLAKNIQYF. The chain uses TRBV9 and TRBJ2-4; no clear D. V was clipped by 3 bases and J by 0 bases, with 7 bases between them. This CDR3 comprises 14 residues. Germline CDR1 and CDR2: SGDLS and YYNGEE.

The V gene is TRBV2, the J gene TRBJ1-5; D gene ambiguous. Trimming shortened V by 2 bases and J by 0 bases, and 5 bases separated the two germline ends. Looked up from germline, CDR1 is SNHLY and CDR2 is FYNNEI. This CDR3 contains 14 residues. The CDR3 sequence: CASSEQYSNQPQHF. CDR3 nucleotides: TGTGCCAGCAGTGAACAGTATAGCAATCAGCCCCAGCATTTT. Full variable domain (missing parts from reference TRBV2 and TRBJ1-5): EPEVTQTPSHQVTQMGQEVILRCVPISNHLYFYWYRQILGQKVEFLVSFYNNEISEKSEIFDDQFSVERPDGSNFTLKIRSTKLEDSAMYFCASSEQYSNQPQHFGDGTRLSIL.

The V gene is TRBV11-2, the J gene TRBJ2-2; TRBD1 might be the D (6 bases). CDR1 is SGHAT and CDR2 is FQNNGV in the germline V gene. The CDR3 is made up of 15 amino acids. V was shortened by 2 bases and J by 1 base, with 8 bases between the two germline ends. CDR3 residues: CASSLRDMNTGELFF. CDR3 bases: TGTGCCAGCAGCTTACGGGACATGAACACCGGGGAGCTGTTTTTT.

The chain joins TRBV30 to TRBJ1-1; D possibly corresponds to TRBD1 (6 bases). The CDR3 has 13 amino acids. V dropped 1 base and J dropped 7 bases, with 13 bases sitting between them. Germline V gene sequence: CDR1 GTSNPN, CDR2 SVGIG (reference sequence). DNA of the CDR3: TGTGCCTGGAGTGCCACAGGGATGGGTGAAGCTTTCTTT. Its protein product is CAWSATGMGEAFF.

The chain carries TRBV30 and TRBJ2-1, with 12 bases fitting TRBD2. V gave up 3 bases and J gave up 7 bases; unmatched junction bases: 1. This CDR3 is built from 13 residues. Germline-derived CDR1 and CDR2 are GTSNPN and SVGIG (reference sequence). The CDR3 reads CAWRLAGGNEQFF. CDR3 bases: TGTGCCTGGAGACTAGCGGGAGGTAATGAGCAGTTCTTC.